This T cell receptor beta chain was observed in a study of a mutant IDH1 vaccine in newly diagnosed glioma. Study information: Of the patients given treatment, about 62% were male and approximately 40% were female, and a mean age of around 38 years was recorded. Previous care, which was radiotherapy, temozolomide, or both, most often involved both.

The CDR3 is made up of 17 amino acids. V shed 3 bases, J shed 0 bases, and the junction held 9 bases outside the gene matches. Germline CDR1 and CDR2: SGHRS and YFSETQ. Regarding time point: baseline, week 1 (first vaccination visit). Treatment given: pre-vaccination baseline after standard-of-care therapy. Donors' newly diagnosed IDH1-mutant WHO grade 3 or 4 astrocytomas lacked nuclear ATRX. Method: immunoSEQ multiplex PCR; TCRdb's copy keeps in-frame clones and lacks some. The repertoire holds tens of thousands of clones, 83% seen once, with around 7% in the top ten. The chain uses TRBV5-1 and TRBJ2-3, with 8 nucleotides matching TRBD2. The TCR sequence derives from a woman aged 50 to 60 with glioma. The sample consisted of PBMCs, taken from a glioma patient treated with radiotherapy, temozolomide or both. Here the CDR3 DNA reads TGCGCCAGCAGCTCTAATCCTAGCGGGTCTAGCACAGATACGCAGTATTTT. The encoded protein is CASSSNPSGSSTDTQYF.